This T cell receptor beta chain was retrieved from a study of shared clonotypes between healthy human individuals. Overall study context: CD4 naive and memory got three plates each, CD8 naive two, CD8 memory one.

Findings and limits, study-wide: Non-shared clonotypes were found to have lower generation probabilities than the clonotypes that were shared by all four of the sorted-subset donors.

Trimming pared 8 bases from V and 6 bases from J, leaving 17 bases between. The CDR3 is made up of 14 amino acids. CDR1 and CDR2 from the germline V gene are MNHNS and SASEGT. The authors distributed each subset's genomic DNA evenly over several immunoSEQ plates. Some clones are missing from TCRdb's copy, which holds only in-frame ones; the method was immunoSEQ multiplex PCR. The data hold about 2 million clones, with 90% to 95% observed a single time. Donors comprised only Caucasian adults living in Nashville, Tennessee. About this clone: Its antigen is currently unknown.

Sequences were obtained from naive CD4+ T cells sorted from blood. Subset meaning: CD45RA+ positively selected. The rearrangement links TRBV6-1 to TRBJ2-1; the D is unclear. The source is a man aged 18 to 29 in good health. Here the CDR3 reads CASRLTELGNEQFF. As DNA, the CDR3 is TGTGCCAGCCGTCTGACGGAGCTTGGCAATGAGCAGTTCTTC.